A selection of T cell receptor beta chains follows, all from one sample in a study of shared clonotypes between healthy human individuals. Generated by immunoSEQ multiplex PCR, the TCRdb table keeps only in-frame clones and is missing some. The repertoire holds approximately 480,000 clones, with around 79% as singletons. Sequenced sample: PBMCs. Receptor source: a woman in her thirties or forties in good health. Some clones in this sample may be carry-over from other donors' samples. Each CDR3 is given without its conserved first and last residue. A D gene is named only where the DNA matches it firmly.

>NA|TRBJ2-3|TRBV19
ASSMAGSRDTQY
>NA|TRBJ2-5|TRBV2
ASSEVGTQY
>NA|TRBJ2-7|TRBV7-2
ASSDPGKVYEQY
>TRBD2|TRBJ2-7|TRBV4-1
ASSQEGSGRRTYEQY
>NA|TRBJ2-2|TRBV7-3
ASSLTSTGELF
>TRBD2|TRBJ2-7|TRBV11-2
ASSPGKGGAGGPSYEQY
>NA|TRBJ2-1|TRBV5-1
ASSPGSAPSYNEQF
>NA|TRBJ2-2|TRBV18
ASSRSQATFNTGELF
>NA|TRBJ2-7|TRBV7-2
ASSLEHNQRQY
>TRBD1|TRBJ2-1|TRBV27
ASSLSWTGSGEQF
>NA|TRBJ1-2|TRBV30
AWSGAGGYT
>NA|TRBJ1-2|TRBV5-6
ASSLVGENVYGYT
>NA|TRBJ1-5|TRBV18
ASSPDENQPQH
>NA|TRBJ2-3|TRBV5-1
ASSFEYRPTDTQY
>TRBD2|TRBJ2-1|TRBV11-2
ASRSGTSNEQF
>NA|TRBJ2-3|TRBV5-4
ASSQLTDTQY
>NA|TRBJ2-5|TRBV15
ATARVPETQY
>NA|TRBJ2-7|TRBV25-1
ASGGHLGPDSYEQY
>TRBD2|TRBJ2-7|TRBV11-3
ASSLASGETYEQY
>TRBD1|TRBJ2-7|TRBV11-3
ASSLEQGYEQY
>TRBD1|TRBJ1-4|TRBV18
ASSPIGTGDEKLF
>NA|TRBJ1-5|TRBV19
ASFLTGTGGNQPQH
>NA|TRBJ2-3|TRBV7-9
ASSLGQGGTPSTDTQY
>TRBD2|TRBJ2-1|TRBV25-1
ASSESLAGGHEQF
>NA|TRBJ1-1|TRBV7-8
ASSLPRGTEAF
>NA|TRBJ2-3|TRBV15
ATSRDRGGTQY
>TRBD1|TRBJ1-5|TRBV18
ASSNSALGTATDYQH
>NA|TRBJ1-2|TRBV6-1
ASSSAGPQYGYT
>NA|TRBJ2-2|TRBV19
ASSDSFRFFSGELF
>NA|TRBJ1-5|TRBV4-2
ASSQGQGWEQPQH
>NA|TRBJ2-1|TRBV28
ASSLAGPGEQF
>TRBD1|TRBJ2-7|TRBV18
ASSQSGTGSSYEQY
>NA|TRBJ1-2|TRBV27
ASRRAGSNYGYT
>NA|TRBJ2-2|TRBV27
ASSRQGLNTGELF
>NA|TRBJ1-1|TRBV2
ASSVGWGGSEAF
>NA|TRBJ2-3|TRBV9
ASSVVESTDTQY
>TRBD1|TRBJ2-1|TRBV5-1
ASSLRQGYEQF
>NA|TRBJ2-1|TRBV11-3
ASSQGSYKEQF
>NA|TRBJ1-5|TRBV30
AWSVGAGQPQH
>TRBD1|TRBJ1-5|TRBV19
ASSGDRDQPQH
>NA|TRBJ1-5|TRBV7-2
ASSLGDPGQPQH
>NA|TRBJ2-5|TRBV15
ATSRDWGQETQY
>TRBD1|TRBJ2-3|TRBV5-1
ASSVDRGQDTQY
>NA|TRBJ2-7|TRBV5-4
ASSSKATTSSYEQY
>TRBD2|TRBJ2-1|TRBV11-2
ASSTTSGNNEQF
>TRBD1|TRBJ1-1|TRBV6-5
ASTPPGDRGTEAF
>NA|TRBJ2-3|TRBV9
ASSSWGGTDTQY
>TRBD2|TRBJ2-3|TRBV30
AWSVLAGPTDTQY
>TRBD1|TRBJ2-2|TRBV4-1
ASSRARQGATGELF
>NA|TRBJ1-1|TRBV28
ASSLIRNTEAF
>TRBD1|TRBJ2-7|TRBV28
ASSLSRDRPY
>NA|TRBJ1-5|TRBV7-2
ASSFTGSQPQH
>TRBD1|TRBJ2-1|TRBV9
ASQGDGPYNEQF
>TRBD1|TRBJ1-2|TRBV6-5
ASRRDRGGGYT
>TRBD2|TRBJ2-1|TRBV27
ASSLGGTSAYNEQF